Below, 16 T cell receptor beta chains from the same sample are listed, as sequenced in a study of blood T cell repertoires in COVID-19. Assay: immunoSEQ multiplex PCR; the TCRdb copy retains only in-frame clones and omits some. The sample carries a few hundred thousand clones, 70% to 90% recorded once. The sequencing sample was made of peripheral blood. The receptors originated from a woman in her 30s who had recovered from COVID-19.

V is TRBV7-3 and J is TRBJ2-1; 8 bases are a match to TRBD2. The CDR3 extends over 14 amino acids. Germline V CDR1 and CDR2: SGHTA, FQGTGA. After removal of 0 bases from V and 7 bases from J, the junction contained 2 bases not matched to a gene. CDR3 DNA: TGTGCCAGCAGCTTAACTAGCGGGGTAAATGAGCAGTTCTTC. Encoded protein: CASSLTSGVNEQFF.

This chain uses TRBV6-5 with TRBJ2-7; 10 bases agree with TRBD1. V was pared by 2 bases and J by 6 bases, with 4 bases of the junction left unmatched. The CDR3 is 14 amino acids. The V gene's germline CDR1 is MNHEY and CDR2 SVGAGI. As DNA, the CDR3 is TGTGCCAGCAGTTACAAGGACAGGGGGTCCGAGCAGTACTTC. Its translation is CASSYKDRGSEQYF.

This chain uses TRBV6-1 with TRBJ2-7; the match to TRBD2 covers 11 bases. CDR3 size: 15 residues. Germline V gives CDR1 MNHNS, CDR2 SASEGT. With 0 bases clipped from V and 2 bases from J, the junction kept 0 bases outside the gene matches. The CDR3 DNA reads as TGTGCCAGCAGTGAAGCTAGCGGGGGGGCCTACGAGCAGTACTTC. Its protein is CASSEASGGAYEQYF.

The chain has TRBV7-2 and TRBJ2-7, with a possible D match to TRBD1 (5 bases). Germline CDR1 reads SGHTA; CDR2 reads FQGNSA. V dropped 3 bases and J dropped 4 bases, with 10 bases sitting between them. CDR3 length equals 13 residues. The CDR3: CASSLTDVYEQYF. The CDR3 DNA reads as TGTGCCAGCAGCTTGACAGATGTATACGAGCAGTACTTC.

The V gene is TRBV10-3, the J gene TRBJ1-1, with a tentative D call TRBD1 (6 bases). The CDR3 has 15 amino acids. The ends were cut back, 2 bases at V and 3 bases at J, with 13 bases in the middle. In germline, CDR1 is ENHRY, CDR2 SYGVKD. The chain's CDR3 is CAISEVSGVDTEAFF. The DNA of the CDR3 is TGTGCCATCAGTGAGGTGTCAGGGGTAGACACTGAAGCTTTCTTT.

This clone occurred once. The rearrangement links TRBV6-2 or TRBV6-3 to TRBJ1-5; D gene ambiguous. Germline CDR1 and CDR2: MNHEY and SVGEGT. V dropped 2 bases and J dropped 3 bases, with 17 bases sitting between them. The CDR3 contains 17 residues. In DNA, the CDR3 is TGTGCCAGCAGTTACGATTTTTTCGCGGGGAACAATCAGCCCCAGCATTTT. It is translated as CASSYDFFAGNNQPQHF.

V and J are TRBV29-1 and TRBJ1-1; 8 nucleotides line up with TRBD1. With V trimmed by 8 bases and J by 4 bases, 9 bases remained unmatched. Germline V lookup: CDR1 SQVTM, CDR2 ANQGSEA. The CDR3 extends over 13 amino acids. The CDR3 reads CSTGQGIGTEAFF. DNA for the CDR3: TGCAGCACCGGACAGGGTATCGGCACTGAAGCTTTCTTT.

The chain couples TRBV19 to TRBJ2-1; TRBD2 agrees at 8 bases. The CDR3 is made up of 14 amino acids. CDR1 and CDR2 from the germline V gene are LNHDA and SQIVND (reference sequence). V gave up 6 bases and J gave up 3 bases; unmatched junction bases: 4. The CDR3 coding sequence is TGTGCCAGTAGGTTAGCGGGATTCTACAATGAGCAGTTCTTC. Amino acid sequence: CASRLAGFYNEQFF.

The chain uses TRBV28 and TRBJ1-4; tentatively, D is TRBD1 (5 bases). The CDR3 sequence is 16 residues long. V was clipped by 3 bases and J by 2 bases, with 13 bases between them. Germline CDR1 and CDR2: MDHEN and SYDVKM. CDR3 nucleotides: TGTGCCAGCAGTTTCATCGGGGGTCAGACTAATGAAAAACTGTTTTTT. It specifies CASSFIGGQTNEKLFF.

The rearrangement joins TRBV7-2 to TRBJ1-5; D is undetermined. CDR1 and CDR2 from the germline V gene are SGHTA and FQGNSA. V was trimmed by 2 bases and J by 1 base, leaving 9 bases between them. The CDR3 totals 15 residues. As DNA, the CDR3 is TGTGCCAGCAGCTTATCTTCCTTCAGCAATCAGCCCCAGCATTTT. This gives the protein CASSLSSFSNQPQHF.

This chain joins TRBV6-2 or TRBV6-3 and TRBJ2-7; D gene uncertain. The germline V gene has CDR1 MNHEY and CDR2 SVGEGT. Trimming took off 0 bases at V and 1 base at J, with 7 bases between the two ends. This CDR3 is 14 amino acids long. The CDR3 reads CASSYSGSSYEQYF. The DNA for the CDR3 is TGTGCCAGCAGTTACTCGGGCAGTTCCTACGAGCAGTACTTC.

The rearrangement links TRBV20-1 to TRBJ1-5; weak D call: TRBD1 (5 bases). The CDR3 is 18 residues long. Deletions cut 3 bases from V and 0 bases from J, with 21 bases between. Germline V CDR1 and CDR2: DFQATT, SNEGSKA (reference sequence). CDR3 coding DNA: TGCAGTGCTAGTAGGCTATCTCTTGGGGCGTATAGCAATCAGCCCCAGCATTTT. Translating gives CSASRLSLGAYSNQPQHF.

This rearrangement joins TRBV19 to TRBJ1-5; weak D call: TRBD1 (6 bases). The germline CDR1 and CDR2 sequences are LNHDA and SQIVND (reference sequence). This CDR3 spans 14 amino acids. V was clipped by 3 bases and J by 11 bases, with 17 bases between them. The CDR3 bases are TGTGCCAGTAGTATGACAGGTTTCTTCGGGACCCAGCATTTT. Translated, it gives CASSMTGFFGTQHF.

This clone was seen more than once but under ten times. The sample has other DNA sequences that encode this CDR3 too. The rearrangement links TRBV7-2 to TRBJ2-7; D may be TRBD2 (6 bases). Germline loops: CDR1 SGHTA, CDR2 FQGNSA. This CDR3 has 12 residues. Between the trimmed V and J ends, which lost 3 bases and 5 bases, there was a span of 8 bases. CDR3 region: CASSLGGDEQYF. DNA for the CDR3: TGTGCCAGCAGCTTGGGGGGTGACGAGCAGTACTTC.

This clone was detected ten times or more. The chain is built from TRBV29-1 and TRBJ2-7; TRBD1 agrees at 12 bases. CDR3 length: 16 amino acids. Germline V gene data show CDR1 as SQVTM and CDR2 as ANQGSEA. V dropped 6 bases and J dropped 1; count of bases not matched to a gene: 10. The CDR3 DNA reads as TGCAGCGTAGCCGGGACAGGGGGCTTAGGATCCTACGAGCAGTACTTC. Its protein is CSVAGTGGLGSYEQYF.

The chain links TRBV5-4 to TRBJ2-3; tentatively, D is TRBD2 (5 bases). The CDR3 contains 13 residues. CDR1 is SGHNT, CDR2 YYREEE, per germline (reference sequence). V was trimmed by 9 bases and J by 3 bases, leaving 14 bases between them. The CDR3 DNA reads as TGTGCCACCAAGACCCTAGCAACAGATACGCAGTATTTT. It specifies CATKTLATDTQYF.